This T cell receptor beta chain was sequenced during a study of CD8+CD57+ T cells in acquired aplastic anemia. Researchers used genomic DNA as the template to profile TCR beta VDJ and CDR3. TCRdb redid the calling of the reads with MiXCR, one entry per CDR3 protein. The sample contains 200,000 to 300,000 distinct CDR3 sequences, around 46% of which appear only once. Those patients picked for sequencing had displayed CD8+CD57+ cell expansion on flow cytometry. This clonotype was detected once. Germline CDR1 reads SEHNR; CDR2 reads FQNEAQ (reference sequence). The CDR3 spans 15 residues. The material sequenced was sorted CD4+, CD8+, or CD8+CD57+ T cells (not recorded which) from PBMCs. The origin of this receptor is a human donor with aplastic anemia. The rearrangement links TRBV7-9 to TRBJ2-7; possibly TRBD2 for D (7 bases). The J call may not be correct, given that the DNA end is closer to TRBJ2-5. The CDR3 nucleotides read TGTGCCAGCAGCTTAGCGCAGGGGAGGGGAGAGACCCAGTACTTC. It codes for CASSLAQGRGETQYF.